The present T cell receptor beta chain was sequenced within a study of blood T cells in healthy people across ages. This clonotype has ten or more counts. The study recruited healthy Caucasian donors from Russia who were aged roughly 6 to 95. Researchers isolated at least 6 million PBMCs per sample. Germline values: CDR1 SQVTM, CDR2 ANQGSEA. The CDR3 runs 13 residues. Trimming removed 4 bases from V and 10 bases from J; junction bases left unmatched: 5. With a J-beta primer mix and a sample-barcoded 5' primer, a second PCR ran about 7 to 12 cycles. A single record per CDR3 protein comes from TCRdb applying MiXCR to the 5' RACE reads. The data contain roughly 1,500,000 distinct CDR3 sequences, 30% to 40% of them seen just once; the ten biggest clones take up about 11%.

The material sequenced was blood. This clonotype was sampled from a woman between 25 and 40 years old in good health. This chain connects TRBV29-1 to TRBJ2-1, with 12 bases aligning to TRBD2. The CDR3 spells CSVGGGTSGEQFF. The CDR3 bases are TGCAGCGTTGGGGGAGGGACTAGCGGGGAGCAGTTCTTC.